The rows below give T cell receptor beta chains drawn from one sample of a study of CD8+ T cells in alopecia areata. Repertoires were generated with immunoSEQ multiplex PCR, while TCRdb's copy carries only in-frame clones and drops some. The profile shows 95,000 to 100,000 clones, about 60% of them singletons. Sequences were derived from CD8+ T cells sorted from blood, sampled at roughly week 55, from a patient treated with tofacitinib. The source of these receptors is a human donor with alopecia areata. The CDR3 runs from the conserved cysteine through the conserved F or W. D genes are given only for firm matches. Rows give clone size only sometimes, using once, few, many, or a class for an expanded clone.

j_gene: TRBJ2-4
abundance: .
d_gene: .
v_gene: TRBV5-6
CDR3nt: TGTGCCAGCAGCTTGTCTTTACTAGCATCGGAAGCGGCCAAAAACATTCAGTACTTC
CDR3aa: CASSLSLLASEAAKNIQYF

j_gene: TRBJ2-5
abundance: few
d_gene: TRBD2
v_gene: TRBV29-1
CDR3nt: TGCAGCGTCCTGACTAGCGGGAGTGAAGAGACCCAGTACTTC
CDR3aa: CSVLTSGSEETQYF

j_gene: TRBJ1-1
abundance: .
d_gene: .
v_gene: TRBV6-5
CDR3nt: TGTGCCAGCAGTCCCCGGGGCAGTATGAACACTGAAGCTTTCTTT
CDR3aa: CASSPRGSMNTEAFF

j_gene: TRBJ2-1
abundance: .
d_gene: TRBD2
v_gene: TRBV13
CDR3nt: TGTGCCAGCAGCTTAGGCCTAGCGGGGCGAAACTCCTACAATGAGCAGTTCTTC
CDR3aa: CASSLGLAGRNSYNEQFF

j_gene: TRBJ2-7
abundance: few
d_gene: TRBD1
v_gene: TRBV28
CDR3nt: TGTGCCAGCAGTTTTACGGGACAGTCCTACGAGCAGTACTTC
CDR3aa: CASSFTGQSYEQYF

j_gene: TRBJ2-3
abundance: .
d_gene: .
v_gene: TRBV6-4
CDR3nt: TGTGCCAGCAGCCGGGACCCCGAGTCCACAGATACGCAGTATTTT
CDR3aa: CASSRDPESTDTQYF

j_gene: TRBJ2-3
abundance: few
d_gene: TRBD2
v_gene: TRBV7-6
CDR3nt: TGTGCCAGCAGCTTGAAGCGGGGGGTTTTGAGAGATACGCAGTATTTT
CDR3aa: CASSLKRGVLRDTQYF

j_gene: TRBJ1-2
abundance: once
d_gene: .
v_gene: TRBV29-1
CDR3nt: TGCAGCGTGCCCCGGACGGGAAACTATGGCTACACCTTC
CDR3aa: CSVPRTGNYGYTF

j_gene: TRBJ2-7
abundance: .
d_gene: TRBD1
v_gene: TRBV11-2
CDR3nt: TGTGCCAGCAGCGGACAGGCCAAGCTCTCCTACGAGCAGTACTTC
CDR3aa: CASSGQAKLSYEQYF

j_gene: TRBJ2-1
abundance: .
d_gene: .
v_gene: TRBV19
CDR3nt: TGTGCCAGTAGCCCTTATAGCTCCTACAATGAGCAGTTCTTC
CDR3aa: CASSPYSSYNEQFF

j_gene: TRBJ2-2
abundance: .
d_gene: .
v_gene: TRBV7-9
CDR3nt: TGTGCCAGCAGCCCTATTACCGGGGAGCTGTTTTTT
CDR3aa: CASSPITGELFF

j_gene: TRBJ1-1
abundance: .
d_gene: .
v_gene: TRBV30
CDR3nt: TGTGCCTGGAGAATGGAGAACACTGAAGCTTTCTTT
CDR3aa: CAWRMENTEAFF

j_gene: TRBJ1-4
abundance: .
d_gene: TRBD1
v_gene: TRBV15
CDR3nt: TGTGCCACCAGCCCGAGAAGCGGGACAGTTAATGAAAAACTGTTTTTT
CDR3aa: CATSPRSGTVNEKLFF

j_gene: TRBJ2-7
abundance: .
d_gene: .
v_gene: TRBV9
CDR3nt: TGTGCCAGCAGCGTAGTCCCAGACGGCGAGCAGTACTTC
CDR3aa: CASSVVPDGEQYF

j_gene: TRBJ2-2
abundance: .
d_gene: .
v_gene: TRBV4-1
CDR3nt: TGCGCCAGCAGCCAAGATCGGGGGAGGTCGGCCGGGGAGCTGTTTTTT
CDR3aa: CASSQDRGRSAGELFF

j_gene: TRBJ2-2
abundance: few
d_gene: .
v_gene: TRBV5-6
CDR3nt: TGTGCCAGCAGCCTGGAAGGTGGGACCGGGGAGCTGTTTTTT
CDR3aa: CASSLEGGTGELFF

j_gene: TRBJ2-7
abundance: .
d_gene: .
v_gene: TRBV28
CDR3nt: TGTGCCAGCAGTTTATTTGCCGGGTACGAGCAGTACTTC
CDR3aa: CASSLFAGYEQYF

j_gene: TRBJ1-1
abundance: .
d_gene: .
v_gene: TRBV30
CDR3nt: TGTGCCTGGTCCTGGGGGAGTACTGAAGCTTTCTTT
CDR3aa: CAWSWGSTEAFF

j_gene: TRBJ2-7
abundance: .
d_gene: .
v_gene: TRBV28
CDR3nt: TGTGCCAGCAGTTTTGCAGGGCGCTACGAGCAGTACTTC
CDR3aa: CASSFAGRYEQYF

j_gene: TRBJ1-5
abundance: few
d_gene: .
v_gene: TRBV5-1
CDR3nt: TGCGCCAGCAGCTTGGTCGGGGGGGAACAGCCCCAGCATTTT
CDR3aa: CASSLVGGEQPQHF

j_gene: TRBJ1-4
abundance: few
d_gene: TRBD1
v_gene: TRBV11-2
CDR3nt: TGTGCCAGCAGCACGACAGGGGTGGATGAAAAACTGTTTTTT
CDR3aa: CASSTTGVDEKLFF

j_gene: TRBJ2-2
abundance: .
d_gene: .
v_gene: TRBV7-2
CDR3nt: TGTGCCAGCAGCTTAGAAGGCAGGGTTTTCAAGGAGCTGTTTTTT
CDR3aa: CASSLEGRVFKELFF

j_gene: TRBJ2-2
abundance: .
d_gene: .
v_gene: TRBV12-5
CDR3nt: TGTGCTAGTGGTTTGGTAGTCTCGGGACCAAAGACTGTCACCGGGGAGCTGTTTTTT
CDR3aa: CASGLVVSGPKTVTGELFF

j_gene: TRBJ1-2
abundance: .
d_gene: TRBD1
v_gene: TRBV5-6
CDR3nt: TGTGCCAGCAGCTTGGAGGGACAGAGGCAGGCAGGATATGGCTACACCTTC
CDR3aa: CASSLEGQRQAGYGYTF

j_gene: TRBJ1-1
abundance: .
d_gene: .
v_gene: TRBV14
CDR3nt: TGTGCCAGCAGCCCCCATGGTTGGGGCACTGAAGCTTTCTTT
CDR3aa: CASSPHGWGTEAFF

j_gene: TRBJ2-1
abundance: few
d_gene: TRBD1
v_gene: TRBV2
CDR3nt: TGTGCCAGCAGTGAGGGGACAGGGGGTTTCAATGAGCAGTTCTTC
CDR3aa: CASSEGTGGFNEQFF

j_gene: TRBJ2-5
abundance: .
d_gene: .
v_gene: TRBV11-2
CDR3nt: TGTGCCAGCAGCCGCGACAGTCTACAAGAGACCCAGTACTTC
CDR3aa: CASSRDSLQETQYF